These 12 T cell receptor beta chains came from one sample sequenced in a study of T cells in Graves' hyperthyroidism and ophthalmopathy. Amplified regions were TCR beta CDR3 sequences from RNA transcripts. TCR CDR3 regions were first amplified by RT-PCR with HTBI primers. TCRdb used MiXCR to reprocess the multiplex PCR reads, holding one entry per CDR3 protein. Of a few hundred thousand distinct CDR3 sequences in the sample, more than 15% were seen once. Sequenced material: blood. Receptors were obtained from a woman aged 55-75 years with Graves' ophthalmopathy.

J is TRBJ1-6 and V is TRBV15; D remains ambiguous. The CDR3 is made up of 14 amino acids. Germline CDR1 LNHNV, CDR2 YYDKDF (reference sequence). V dropped 0 bases and J dropped 10 bases, with 10 bases sitting between them. CDR3 residues: CATSRDLGNSPLHF. The CDR3 DNA sequence: TGTGCCACCAGCAGAGATCTGGGGAACTCACCCCTCCACTTT.

This clonotype came up a few times. CDR3 bases: TGTGCCAGTAAACAGGGGGCAGGTCAGCCCCAGCATTTT. Translated, it gives CASKQGAGQPQHF. This chain connects TRBV19 to TRBJ1-5; 9 nucleotides align to TRBD1. V gave up 7 bases and J gave up 6 bases; unmatched junction bases: 4. This CDR3 has 13 amino acids. The germline CDR1 and CDR2 sequences are LNHDA and SQIVND (reference sequence).

This chain connects TRBV10-3 to TRBJ1-5; D unclear. The germline V gene encodes CDR1 ENHRY and CDR2 SYGVKD. The CDR3 sequence is 14 residues long. Trimming pared 2 bases from V and 1 base from J, leaving 6 bases between. This CDR3 is CAISEKGSNQPQHF. In DNA form, the CDR3 reads TGTGCCATCAGTGAGAAGGGCAGCAATCAGCCCCAGCATTTT.

This clonotype was observed a handful of times. The chain employs TRBV11-2 and TRBJ1-5; D is possibly TRBD1 (5 bases). This CDR3 comprises 13 residues. Looked up from germline, CDR1 is SGHAT and CDR2 is FQNNGV. Trimming pared 8 bases from V and 3 bases from J, leaving 11 bases between. CDR3 in DNA: TGTGCCAGCGGGGCAGCGACCAATCAGCCCCAGCATTTT. Translating gives CASGAATNQPQHF.

J is TRBJ1-2 and V is TRBV20-1; D is possibly TRBD1 (6 bases). Germline V CDR1 and CDR2: DFQATT, SNEGSKA (reference sequence). This CDR3 contains 15 residues. Trimming took 5 bases from V and 2 from J, leaving 18 bases between them. CDR3 in DNA: TGCAGTGCTTCTCGACATCTCCAGGGGAACTATGGCTACACCTTC. This sequence encodes CSASRHLQGNYGYTF.

This clonotype has more than one count but fewer than ten. V gene TRBV24-1 combines with J gene TRBJ2-2, with 7 bases identical to TRBD2. Looked up from germline, CDR1 is KGHDR and CDR2 is SFDVKD. The CDR3 loop spans 16 amino acids. V shed 2 bases, J shed 7 bases, and the junction held 9 bases outside the gene matches. The CDR3 DNA is TGTGCCACCAGTGATTCCGCGGGAGAAGGTGGCGGGGAGCTGTTTTTT. The encoded protein is CATSDSAGEGGGELFF.

This clonotype was detected ten times or more. The V call is TRBV5-1, the J call TRBJ2-3; 8 nucleotides match TRBD1. V was clipped by 6 bases and J by 3 bases; unmatched bases: 9. The CDR3 runs 15 residues. Germline V lookup: CDR1 SGHRS, CDR2 YFSETQ. CDR3 protein: CASNEQGVGTDTQYF. The CDR3 nucleotides read TGCGCCAGCAACGAACAGGGGGTTGGTACAGATACGCAGTATTTT.

V gene TRBV7-9 combines with J gene TRBJ2-1; D may be TRBD2 (6 bases). This CDR3 comprises 20 residues. V was cut by 6 bases and J by 0 bases, with 27 bases left in between. Germline V gene lookup returns CDR1 SEHNR and CDR2 FQNEAQ (reference sequence). CDR3 DNA: TGTGCCAGCAGATCTGCCGGGACCCGGGCGGGGTGGAACTCCTACAATGAGCAGTTCTTC. It specifies CASRSAGTRAGWNSYNEQFF.

This clonotype was counted only a few times. The V call is TRBV9, the J call TRBJ2-5; D call uncertain. V was clipped by 4 bases and J by 4 bases, with 14 bases between them. CDR1 SGDLS and CDR2 YYNGEE come from the germline V gene. This CDR3 has 14 residues. CDR3: CASSPRHGRETQYF. CDR3 sequence (DNA): TGTGCCAGCAGCCCCCGTCACGGACGAGAGACCCAGTACTTC.

The sample holds a few counts of this clonotype. V and J are TRBV19 and TRBJ1-2; D possibly corresponds to TRBD1 (6 bases). This CDR3 is built from 13 residues. The V end was cut by 9 bases, the J end by 4 bases, with 15 bases between. CDR1 and CDR2 from the germline V gene are LNHDA and SQIVND (reference sequence). This CDR3 reads CASHGQPGYGYTF. The CDR3 DNA is TGTGCCAGCCACGGACAGCCAGGCTATGGCTACACCTTC.

The chain couples TRBV5-1 to TRBJ2-3; D might be TRBD2 (5 bases). The CDR3 loop spans 14 amino acids. Per germline, CDR1 SGHRS and CDR2 YFSETQ. V gave up 4 bases and J gave up 6 bases, with 15 bases separating them. CDR3 in DNA: TGCGCCAGCAGCCTCACCTCAATAGCGGATACGCAGTATTTT. It codes for CASSLTSIADTQYF.

This clonotype was seen more than once but under ten times. V usage is TRBV9 and J usage is TRBJ2-1; TRBD2 matches 15 bases. Germline V lookup: CDR1 SGDLS, CDR2 YYNGEE. Trimming removed 4 bases from V and 8 bases from J; junction bases left unmatched: 4. CDR3 size: 15 residues. CDR3 sequence: CASSPGLAGGHEQFF. For the CDR3, the DNA is TGTGCCAGCAGCCCGGGACTAGCGGGGGGACATGAGCAGTTCTTC.